Below, 4 T cell receptor beta chains from the same sample are listed, as sequenced in a study of blood T cell repertoires in COVID-19. Repertoires were generated with immunoSEQ multiplex PCR, while TCRdb's copy carries only in-frame clones and drops some. The sample has about 140,000 clones, around 80% seen once. Sequencing input: peripheral blood. The receptors stem from a man in his 70s who had recovered from COVID-19.

This clone turned up a few times. The V gene is TRBV7-8, the J gene TRBJ1-4; a possible D gene is TRBD1 (6 bases). This CDR3 has 17 residues. V was pared by 0 bases and J by 8 bases, with 19 bases between. Per the germline V gene, CDR1 is SGHVS and CDR2 is FQNEAQ. The DNA of the CDR3 is TGTGCCAGCAGCTTAGCGCCGGTCTACAGGGTAAACGAAAAACTGTTTTTT. Its protein product is CASSLAPVYRVNEKLFF.

The rearrangement joins TRBV2 to TRBJ2-7; D is possibly TRBD2 (6 bases). The CDR3 is made up of 15 amino acids. CDR1 is SNHLY, CDR2 FYNNEI, per germline. The V gene lost 4 bases and the J gene lost 2 bases, with 15 bases spanning the gap. Here the CDR3 reads CASSGYRENTYEQYF. In DNA, the CDR3 is TGTGCCAGCAGTGGATACCGGGAGAATACCTACGAGCAGTACTTC.

Here the CDR3 DNA reads TGTGCCACCAGTGATAGGGCCCCAGGGGGCGATTGCTACGAGCAGTACTTC. Its translation is CATSDRAPGGDCYEQYF. The chain links TRBV24-1 to TRBJ2-7; 8 bases line up with TRBD1. The CDR3 covers 17 residues. V lost 3 bases and J lost 3; bases outside the gene matches: 12. Per germline, CDR1 KGHDR and CDR2 SFDVKD.

CDR3 amino acids: CAWNWDRGSYGYTF. The CDR3 nucleotides read TGTGCCTGGAATTGGGACAGGGGGAGCTATGGCTACACCTTC. J is TRBJ1-2 and V is TRBV30; the match to TRBD1 covers 11 bases. V shed 4 bases, J shed 4 bases, and the junction held 5 bases outside the gene matches. Germline assignment: CDR1 GTSNPN and CDR2 SVGIG (reference sequence). CDR3 length equals 14 residues.